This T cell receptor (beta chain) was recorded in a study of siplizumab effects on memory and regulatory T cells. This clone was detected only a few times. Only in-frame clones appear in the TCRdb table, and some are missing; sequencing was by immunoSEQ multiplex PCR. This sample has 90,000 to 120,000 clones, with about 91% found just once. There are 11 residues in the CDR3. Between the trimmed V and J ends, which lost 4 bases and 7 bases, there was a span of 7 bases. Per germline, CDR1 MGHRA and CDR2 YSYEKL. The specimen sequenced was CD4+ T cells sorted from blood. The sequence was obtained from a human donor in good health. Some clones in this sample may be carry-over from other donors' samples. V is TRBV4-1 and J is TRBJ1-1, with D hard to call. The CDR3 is CASSLYSEAFF. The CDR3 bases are TGCGCCAGCAGCCTTTACAGTGAAGCTTTCTTT.